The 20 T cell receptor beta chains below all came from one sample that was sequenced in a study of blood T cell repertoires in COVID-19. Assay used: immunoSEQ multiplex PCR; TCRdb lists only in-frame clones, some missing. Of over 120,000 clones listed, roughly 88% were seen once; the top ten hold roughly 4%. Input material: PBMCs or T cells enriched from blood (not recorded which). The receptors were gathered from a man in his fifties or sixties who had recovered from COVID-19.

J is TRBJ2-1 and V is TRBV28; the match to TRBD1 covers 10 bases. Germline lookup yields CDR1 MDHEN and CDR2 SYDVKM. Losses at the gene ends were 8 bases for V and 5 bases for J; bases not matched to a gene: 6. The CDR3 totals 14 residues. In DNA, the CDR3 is TGTGCCAGCGCCGGGACAGGGGATGACAATGAGCAGTTCTTC. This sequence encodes CASAGTGDDNEQFF.

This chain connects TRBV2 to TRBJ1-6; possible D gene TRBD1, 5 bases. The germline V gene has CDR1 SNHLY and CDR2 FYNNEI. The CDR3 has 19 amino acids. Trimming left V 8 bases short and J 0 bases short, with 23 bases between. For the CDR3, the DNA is TGTGCCAGCGGGTTGACCGCGGGACGTCAGAGCTCCTATAATTCACCCCTCCACTTT. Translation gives CASGLTAGRQSSYNSPLHF.

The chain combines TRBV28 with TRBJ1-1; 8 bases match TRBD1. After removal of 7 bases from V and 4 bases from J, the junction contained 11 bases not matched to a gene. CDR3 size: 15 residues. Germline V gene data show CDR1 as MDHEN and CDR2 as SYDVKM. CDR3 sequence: CASTPPLRGLTEAFF. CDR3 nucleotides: TGTGCCAGCACCCCCCCGCTCAGGGGGCTCACTGAAGCTTTCTTT.

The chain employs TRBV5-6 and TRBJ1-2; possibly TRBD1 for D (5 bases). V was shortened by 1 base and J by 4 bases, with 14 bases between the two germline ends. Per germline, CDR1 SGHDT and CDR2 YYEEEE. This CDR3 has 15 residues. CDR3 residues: CASSLSGTHLYGYTF. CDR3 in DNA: TGTGCCAGCAGCTTGTCCGGGACTCACCTCTATGGCTACACCTTC.

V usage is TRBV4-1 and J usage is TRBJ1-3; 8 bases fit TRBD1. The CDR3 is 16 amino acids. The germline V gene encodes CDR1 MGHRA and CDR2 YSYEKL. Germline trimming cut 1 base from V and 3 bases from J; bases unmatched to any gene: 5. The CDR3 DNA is TGCGCCAGCAGCCAAGCTCCAGGGGGCTTTGGAAACACCATATATTTT. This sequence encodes CASSQAPGGFGNTIYF.

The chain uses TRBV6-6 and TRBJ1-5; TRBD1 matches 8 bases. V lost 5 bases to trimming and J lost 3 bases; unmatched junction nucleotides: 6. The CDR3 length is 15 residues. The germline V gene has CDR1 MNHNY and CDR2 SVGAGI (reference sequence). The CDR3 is CASSVRQGNNQPQHF. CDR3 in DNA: TGTGCCAGCAGTGTTCGACAGGGGAACAATCAGCCCCAGCATTTT.

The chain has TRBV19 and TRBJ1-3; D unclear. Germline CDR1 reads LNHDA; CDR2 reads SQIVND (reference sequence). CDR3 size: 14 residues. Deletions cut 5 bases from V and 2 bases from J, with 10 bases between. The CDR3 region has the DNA TGTGCCAGTAGTGCCCGGACTGCTGGAAACACCATATATTTT. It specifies CASSARTAGNTIYF.

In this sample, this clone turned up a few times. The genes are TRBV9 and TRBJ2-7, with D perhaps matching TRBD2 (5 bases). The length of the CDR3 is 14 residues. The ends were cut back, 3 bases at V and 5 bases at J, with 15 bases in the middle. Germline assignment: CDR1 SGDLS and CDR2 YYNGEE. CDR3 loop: CASSEDRGGDEQYF. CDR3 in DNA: TGTGCCAGCAGCGAGGACCGGGGTGGGGACGAGCAGTACTTC.

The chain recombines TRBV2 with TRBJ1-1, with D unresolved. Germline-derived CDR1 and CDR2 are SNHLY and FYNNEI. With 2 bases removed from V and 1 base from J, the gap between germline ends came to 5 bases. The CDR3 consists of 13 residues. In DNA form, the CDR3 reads TGTGCCAGCAGTGAACTTTCGAACACTGAAGCTTTCTTT. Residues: CASSELSNTEAFF.

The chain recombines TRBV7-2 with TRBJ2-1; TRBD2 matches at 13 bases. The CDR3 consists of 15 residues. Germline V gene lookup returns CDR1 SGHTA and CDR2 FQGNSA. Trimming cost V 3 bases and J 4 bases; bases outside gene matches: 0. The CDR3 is CASSLTSGRYNEQFF. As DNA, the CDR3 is TGTGCCAGCAGCTTGACTAGCGGGAGGTACAATGAGCAGTTCTTC.

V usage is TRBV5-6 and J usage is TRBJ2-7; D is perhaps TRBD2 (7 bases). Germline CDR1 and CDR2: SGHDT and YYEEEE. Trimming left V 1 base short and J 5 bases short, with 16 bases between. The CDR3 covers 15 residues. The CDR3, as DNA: TGTGCCAGCAGCTTGAGTCAGAGGGGGGGAAACGAGCAGTACTTC. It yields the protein CASSLSQRGGNEQYF.

Here the CDR3 DNA reads TGTGCCAGCAGCCTCGAGGTGGGGGGTGCGTTCTTC. Its translation: CASSLEVGGAFF. The chain employs TRBV11-2 and TRBJ2-1, with a tentative D call TRBD2 (6 bases). The CDR3 is 12 residues long. V was shortened by 5 bases and J by 15 bases, with 17 bases between the two germline ends. Per germline, CDR1 SGHAT and CDR2 FQNNGV.

CDR3 coding DNA: TGTGCCAGCAGCTCTATACGTCTAGCCACTTACAATGAGCAGTTCTTC. This translates into CASSSIRLATYNEQFF. This sequence joins TRBV9 and TRBJ2-1; tentative D call: TRBD2 (5 bases). Deletions cut 4 bases from V and 4 bases from J, with 18 bases between. From germline, CDR1 is SGDLS and CDR2 YYNGEE. This CDR3 region has 16 residues.

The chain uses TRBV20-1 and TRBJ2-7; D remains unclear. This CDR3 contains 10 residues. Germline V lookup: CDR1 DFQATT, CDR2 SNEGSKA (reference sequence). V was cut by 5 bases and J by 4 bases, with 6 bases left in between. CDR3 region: CSAPQYEQYF. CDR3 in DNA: TGCAGTGCTCCCCAATACGAGCAGTACTTC.

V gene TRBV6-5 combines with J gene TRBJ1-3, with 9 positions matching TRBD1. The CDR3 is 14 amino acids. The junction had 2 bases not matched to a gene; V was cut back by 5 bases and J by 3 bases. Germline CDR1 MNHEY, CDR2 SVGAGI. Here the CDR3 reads CASSTGGGGNTIYF. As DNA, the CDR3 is TGTGCCAGCAGTACAGGGGGCGGTGGAAACACCATATATTTT.

The CDR3 loop is CASSPPGGRRGYGYTF. The CDR3 DNA reads TGTGCCAGCTCACCCCCGGGGGGACGGAGGGGCTATGGCTACACCTTC. This chain connects TRBV18 to TRBJ1-2, with TRBD1 as a possible D gene (5 bases). V gave up 3 bases and J gave up 4 bases, with 18 bases separating them. The CDR3 totals 16 residues. Germline loops: CDR1 KGHSH, CDR2 LQKENI.

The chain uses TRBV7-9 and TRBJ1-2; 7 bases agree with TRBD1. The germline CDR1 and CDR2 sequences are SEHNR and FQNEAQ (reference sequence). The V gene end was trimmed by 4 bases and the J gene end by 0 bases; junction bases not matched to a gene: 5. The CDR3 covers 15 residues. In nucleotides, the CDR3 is TGTGCCAGCAGCTCCGGACAGGCCCCTAACTATGGCTACACCTTC. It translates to CASSSGQAPNYGYTF. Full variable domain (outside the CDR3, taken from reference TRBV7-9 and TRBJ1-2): DTGVSQNPRHKITKRGQNVTFRCDPISEHNRLYWYRQTLGQGPEFLTYFQNEAQLEKSRLLSDRFSAERPKGSFSTLEIQRTEQGDSAMYLCASSSGQAPNYGYTFGSGTRLTVV.

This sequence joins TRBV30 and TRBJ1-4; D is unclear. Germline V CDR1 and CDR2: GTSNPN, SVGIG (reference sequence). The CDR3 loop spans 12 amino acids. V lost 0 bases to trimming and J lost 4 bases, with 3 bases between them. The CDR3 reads CAWSVYNEKLFF. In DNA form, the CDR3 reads TGTGCCTGGAGTGTTTATAATGAAAAACTGTTTTTT.

The CDR3 DNA sequence: TGCGCCAGCAGCCGGGGGACTAGCGGGATGGGGGAGACCCAGTACTTC. This gives the protein CASSRGTSGMGETQYF. The V and J genes are TRBV5-1 and TRBJ2-5; the match to TRBD2 covers 13 bases. V was pared by 4 bases and J by 5 bases, with 8 bases of the junction left unmatched. In germline, CDR1 is SGHRS, CDR2 YFSETQ. The CDR3 sequence is 16 residues long.

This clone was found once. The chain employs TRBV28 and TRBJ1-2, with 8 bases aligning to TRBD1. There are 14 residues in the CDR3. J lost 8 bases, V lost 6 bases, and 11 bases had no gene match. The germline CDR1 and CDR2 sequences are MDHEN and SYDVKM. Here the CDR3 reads CASSSYGQGYGYTF. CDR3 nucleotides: TGTGCCAGCAGCTCCTACGGACAGGGATACGGCTACACCTTC.